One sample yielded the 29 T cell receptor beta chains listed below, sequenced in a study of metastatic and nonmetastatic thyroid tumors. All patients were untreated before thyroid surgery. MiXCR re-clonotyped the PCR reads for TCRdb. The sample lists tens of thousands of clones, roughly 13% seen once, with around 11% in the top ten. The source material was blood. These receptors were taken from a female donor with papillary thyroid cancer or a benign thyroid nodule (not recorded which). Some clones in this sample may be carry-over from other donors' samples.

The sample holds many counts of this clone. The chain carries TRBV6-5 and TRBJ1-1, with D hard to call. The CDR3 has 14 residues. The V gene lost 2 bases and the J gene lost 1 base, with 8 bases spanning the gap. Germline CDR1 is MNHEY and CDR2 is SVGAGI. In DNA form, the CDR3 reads TGTGCCAGCAGTTACCATCCCTCGAACACTGAAGCTTTCTTT. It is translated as CASSYHPSNTEAFF.

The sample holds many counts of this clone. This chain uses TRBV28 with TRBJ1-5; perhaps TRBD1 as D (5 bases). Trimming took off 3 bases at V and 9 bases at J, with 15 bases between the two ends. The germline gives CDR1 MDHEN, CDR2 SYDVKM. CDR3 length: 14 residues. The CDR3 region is CASSLGQILRPQHF. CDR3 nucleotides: TGTGCCAGCAGTTTGGGGCAGATTTTACGGCCCCAGCATTTT.

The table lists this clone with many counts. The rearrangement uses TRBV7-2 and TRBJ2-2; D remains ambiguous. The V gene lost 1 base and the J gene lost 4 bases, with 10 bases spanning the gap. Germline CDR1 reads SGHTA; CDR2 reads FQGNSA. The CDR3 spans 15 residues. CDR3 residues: CASSLDPQRTGELFF. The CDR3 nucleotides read TGTGCCAGCAGCTTAGACCCTCAGCGCACCGGGGAGCTGTTTTTT.

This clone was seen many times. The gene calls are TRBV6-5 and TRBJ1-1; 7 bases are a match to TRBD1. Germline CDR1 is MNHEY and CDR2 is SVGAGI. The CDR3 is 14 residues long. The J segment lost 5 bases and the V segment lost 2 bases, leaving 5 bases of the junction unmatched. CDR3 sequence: CASSYEGARTEAFF. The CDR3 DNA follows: TGTGCCAGCAGTTACGAGGGGGCTAGGACTGAAGCTTTCTTT.

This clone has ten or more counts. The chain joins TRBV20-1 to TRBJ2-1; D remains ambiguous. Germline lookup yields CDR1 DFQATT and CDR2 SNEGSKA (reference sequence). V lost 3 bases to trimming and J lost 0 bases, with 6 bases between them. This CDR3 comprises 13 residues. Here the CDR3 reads CSARAPSYNEQFF. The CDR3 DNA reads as TGCAGTGCTAGGGCCCCCTCCTACAATGAGCAGTTCTTC.

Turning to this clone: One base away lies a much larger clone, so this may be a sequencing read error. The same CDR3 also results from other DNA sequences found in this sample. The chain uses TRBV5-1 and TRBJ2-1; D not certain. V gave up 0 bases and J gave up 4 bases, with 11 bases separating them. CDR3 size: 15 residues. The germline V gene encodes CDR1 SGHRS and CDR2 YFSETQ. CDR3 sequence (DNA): TGCGCCAGCAGCTTGGTTCCGGGCTCATACAATGAGCAGTTCTTC. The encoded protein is CASSLVPGSYNEQFF.

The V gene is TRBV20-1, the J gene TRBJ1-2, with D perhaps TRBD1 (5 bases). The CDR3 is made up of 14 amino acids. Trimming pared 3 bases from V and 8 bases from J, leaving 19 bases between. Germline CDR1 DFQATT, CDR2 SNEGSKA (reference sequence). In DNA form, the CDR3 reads TGCAGTGCTAGGCTCCGGGGGGTGGAGGAGGGCTACACCTTC. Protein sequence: CSARLRGVEEGYTF.

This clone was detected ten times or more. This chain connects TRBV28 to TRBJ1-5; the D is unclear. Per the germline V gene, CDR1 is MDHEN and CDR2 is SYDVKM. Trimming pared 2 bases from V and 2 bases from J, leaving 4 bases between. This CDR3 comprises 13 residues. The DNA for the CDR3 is TGTGCCAGCAGTTTAAACGGCAATCAGCCCCAGCATTTT. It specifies CASSLNGNQPQHF.

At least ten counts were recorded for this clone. The CDR3 protein is CASSQPGFNEQFF. The CDR3 DNA sequence: TGTGCCAGCAGCCAACCGGGGTTTAATGAGCAGTTCTTC. The chain employs TRBV4-2 and TRBJ2-1; possibly TRBD2 for D (5 bases). The ends were cut back, 2 bases at V and 7 bases at J, with 9 bases in the middle. CDR3 size: 13 residues. CDR1 and CDR2 (germline): LGHNA, YNFKEQ.

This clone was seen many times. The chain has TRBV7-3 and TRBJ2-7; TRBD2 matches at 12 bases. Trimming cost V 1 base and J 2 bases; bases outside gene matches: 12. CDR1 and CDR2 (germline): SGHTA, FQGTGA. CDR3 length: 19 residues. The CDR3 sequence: CASSLRTSGTPWGAYEQYF. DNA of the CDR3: TGTGCCAGCAGCTTAAGGACTAGCGGGACACCTTGGGGCGCCTACGAGCAGTACTTC.

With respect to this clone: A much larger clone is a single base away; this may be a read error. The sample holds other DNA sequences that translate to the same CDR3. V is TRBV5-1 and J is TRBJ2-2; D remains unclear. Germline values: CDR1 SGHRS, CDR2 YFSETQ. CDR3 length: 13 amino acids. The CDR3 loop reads CASSPTVSGELFF. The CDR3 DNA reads TGCGCCAGCAGCCCGACCGTCTCCGGAGAGCTGTTTTTT.

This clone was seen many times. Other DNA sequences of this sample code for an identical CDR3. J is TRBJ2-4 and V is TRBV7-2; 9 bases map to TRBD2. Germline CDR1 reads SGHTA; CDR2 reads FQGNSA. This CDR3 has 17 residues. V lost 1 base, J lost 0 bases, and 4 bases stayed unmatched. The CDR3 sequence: CASSLVTSGLAKNIQYF. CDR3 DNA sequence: TGTGCCAGCAGCTTAGTAACTAGCGGGCTAGCCAAAAACATTCAGTACTTC.

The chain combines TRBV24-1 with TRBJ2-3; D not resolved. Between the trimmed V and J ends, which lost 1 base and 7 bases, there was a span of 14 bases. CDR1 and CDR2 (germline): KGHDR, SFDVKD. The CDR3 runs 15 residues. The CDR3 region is CATSDLARRGYTQYF. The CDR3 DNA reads TGTGCCACCAGTGATTTAGCCAGGCGTGGATATACGCAGTATTTT.

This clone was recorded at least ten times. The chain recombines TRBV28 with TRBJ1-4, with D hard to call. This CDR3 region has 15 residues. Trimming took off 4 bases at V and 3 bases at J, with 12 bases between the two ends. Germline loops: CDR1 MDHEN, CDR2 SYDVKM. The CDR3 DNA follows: TGTGCCAGCAGTTCCGTACACGTAGCTAATGAAAAACTGTTTTTT. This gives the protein CASSSVHVANEKLFF.

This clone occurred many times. The CDR3 sequence: CASSHSRWWEQYF. The CDR3 DNA is TGTGCCAGCAGTCATTCCCGGTGGTGGGAGCAGTACTTC. V is TRBV28 and J is TRBJ2-7; D remains ambiguous. CDR3 length equals 13 residues. Germline CDR1 MDHEN, CDR2 SYDVKM. Trimming cost V 5 bases and J 7 bases, with 15 bases left between them.

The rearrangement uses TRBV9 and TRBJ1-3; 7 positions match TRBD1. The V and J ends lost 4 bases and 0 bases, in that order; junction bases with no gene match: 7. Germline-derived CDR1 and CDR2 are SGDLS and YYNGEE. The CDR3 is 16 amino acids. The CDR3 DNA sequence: TGTGCCAGCAGCTATGACCGGGACAGCTCTGGAAACACCATATATTTT. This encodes CASSYDRDSSGNTIYF.

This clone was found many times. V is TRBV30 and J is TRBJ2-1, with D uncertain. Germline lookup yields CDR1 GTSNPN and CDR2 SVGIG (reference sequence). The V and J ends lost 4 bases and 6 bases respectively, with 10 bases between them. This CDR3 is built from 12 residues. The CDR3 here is CAWNGDGNEQFF. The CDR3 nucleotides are TGTGCCTGGAATGGCGACGGCAATGAGCAGTTCTTC. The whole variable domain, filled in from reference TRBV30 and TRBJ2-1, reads SQTIHQWPATLVQPVGSPLSLECTVEGTSNPNLYWYRQAAGRGLQLLFYSVGIGQISSEVPQNLSASRPQDRQFILSSKKLLLSDSGFYLCAWNGDGNEQFFGPGTRLTVL.

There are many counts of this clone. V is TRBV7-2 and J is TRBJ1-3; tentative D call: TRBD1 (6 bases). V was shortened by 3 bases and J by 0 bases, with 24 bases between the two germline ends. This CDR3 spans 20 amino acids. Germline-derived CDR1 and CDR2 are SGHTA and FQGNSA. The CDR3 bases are TGTGCCAGCAGCTTCGGTGGGGGGGCAGAGAATTCCTCCTCTGGAAACACCATATATTTT. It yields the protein CASSFGGGAENSSSGNTIYF.

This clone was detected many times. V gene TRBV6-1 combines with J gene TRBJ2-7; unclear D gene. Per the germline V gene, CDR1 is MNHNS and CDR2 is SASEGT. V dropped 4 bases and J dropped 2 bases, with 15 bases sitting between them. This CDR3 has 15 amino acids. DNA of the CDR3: TGTGCCAGCAGTGCTTTAGTCACCGCGACCTACGAGCAGTACTTC. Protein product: CASSALVTATYEQYF.

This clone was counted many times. The CDR3 region has the DNA TGCAGTGCTAGAGGCAGCGGCTCTAGCGCCAGCTCCTACGAGCAGTACTTC. Its translation is CSARGSGSSASSYEQYF. This chain connects TRBV20-1 to TRBJ2-7; TRBD2 is a possible D gene (6 bases). This CDR3 comprises 17 residues. Per the germline V gene, CDR1 is DFQATT and CDR2 is SNEGSKA (reference sequence). Trimming took 1 base from V and 0 from J, leaving 19 bases between them.

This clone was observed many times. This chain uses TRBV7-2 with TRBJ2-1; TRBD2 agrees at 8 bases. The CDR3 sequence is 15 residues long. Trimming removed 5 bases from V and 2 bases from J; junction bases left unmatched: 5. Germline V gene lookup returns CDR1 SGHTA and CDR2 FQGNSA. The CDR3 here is CASSPGRAAYNEQFF. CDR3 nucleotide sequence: TGTGCCAGCAGCCCCGGGAGGGCCGCCTACAATGAGCAGTTCTTC.

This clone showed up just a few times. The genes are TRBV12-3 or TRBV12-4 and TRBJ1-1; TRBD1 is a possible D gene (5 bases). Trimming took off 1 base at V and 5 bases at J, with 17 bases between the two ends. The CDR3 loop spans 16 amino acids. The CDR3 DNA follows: TGTGCCAGCAGTTTAGGGGGATACTCGGGGGGAACTGAAGCTTTCTTT. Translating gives CASSLGGYSGGTEAFF.

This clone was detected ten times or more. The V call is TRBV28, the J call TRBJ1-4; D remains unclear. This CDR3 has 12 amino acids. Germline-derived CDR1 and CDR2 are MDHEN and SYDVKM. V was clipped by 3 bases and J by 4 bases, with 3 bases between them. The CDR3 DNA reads TGTGCCAGCAGTTTGTATAATGAAAAACTGTTTTTT. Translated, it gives CASSLYNEKLFF.

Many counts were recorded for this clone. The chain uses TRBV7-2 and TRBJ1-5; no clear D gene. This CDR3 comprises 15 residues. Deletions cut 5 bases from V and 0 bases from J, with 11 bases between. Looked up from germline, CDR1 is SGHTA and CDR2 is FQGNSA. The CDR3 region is CASSPDSHSNQPQHF. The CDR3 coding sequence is TGTGCCAGCAGCCCGGACTCTCATAGCAATCAGCCCCAGCATTTT.

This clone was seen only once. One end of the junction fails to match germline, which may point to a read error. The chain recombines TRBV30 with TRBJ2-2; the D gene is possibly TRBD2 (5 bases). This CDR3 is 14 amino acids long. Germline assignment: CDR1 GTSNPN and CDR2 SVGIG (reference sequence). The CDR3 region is CAWNNGINTVELFF. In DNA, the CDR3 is TGTGCCTGGAATAACGGGATAAACACCGTGGAGCTGTTTTTT.

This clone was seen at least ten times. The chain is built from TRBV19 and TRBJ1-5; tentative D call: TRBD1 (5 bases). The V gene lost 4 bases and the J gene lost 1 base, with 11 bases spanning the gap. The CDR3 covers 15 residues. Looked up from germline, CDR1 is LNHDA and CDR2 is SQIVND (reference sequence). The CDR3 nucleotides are TGTGCCAGTAGTACAGGGAAACGAAGCAATCAGCCCCAGCATTTT. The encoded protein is CASSTGKRSNQPQHF.

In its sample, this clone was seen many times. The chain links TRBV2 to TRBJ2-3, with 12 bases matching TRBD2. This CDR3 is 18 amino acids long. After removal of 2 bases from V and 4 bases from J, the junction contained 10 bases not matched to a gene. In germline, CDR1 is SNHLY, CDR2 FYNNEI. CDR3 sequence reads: CASSELAGGPIGADTQYF. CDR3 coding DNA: TGTGCCAGCAGTGAACTAGCGGGAGGGCCTATAGGTGCAGATACGCAGTATTTT.

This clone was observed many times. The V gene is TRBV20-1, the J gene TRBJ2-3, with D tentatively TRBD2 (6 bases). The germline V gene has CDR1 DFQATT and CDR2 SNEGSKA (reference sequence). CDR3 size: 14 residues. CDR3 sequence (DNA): TGCAGAGCCTCGGACTATCAGTTGGGAGATACGCAGTATTTT. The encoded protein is CRASDYQLGDTQYF.

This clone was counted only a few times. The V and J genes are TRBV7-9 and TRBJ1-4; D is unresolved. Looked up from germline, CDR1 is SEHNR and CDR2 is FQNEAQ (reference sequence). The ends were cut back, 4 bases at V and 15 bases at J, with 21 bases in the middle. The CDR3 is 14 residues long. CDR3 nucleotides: TGTGCCAGCAGCTCGCCCGGAAGGCCTCGTGGGTTGTTTTTT. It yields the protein CASSSPGRPRGLFF.